The rows below give T cell receptor beta chains drawn from one sample of a study of blood T cell repertoires in COVID-19. TCRdb's table, derived via immunoSEQ multiplex PCR, lists solely in-frame clones and lacks some. The repertoire consists of roughly 90,000 clones, with around 87% occurring once and the leading ten covering about 1.2%. The sequenced material came from peripheral blood. Every receptor here comes from a human donor in a cohort sampled during active COVID-19. CDR3s include the opening cysteine and the closing phenylalanine or tryptophan. The order of the fields is D gene, clone size, V gene, J gene, CDR3 protein, CDR3 DNA. The D gene is left open where the match is weak. Where a row states a size, it is once, few, many or the class of an expanded clone; other rows omit it.

D: .; size: .; V: TRBV6-6; J: TRBJ2-1; CDR3: CASSYIVGGRTDEQFF; DNA: TGTGCCAGCAGTTACATAGTGGGAGGGCGGACAGATGAGCAGTTCTTC
D: .; size: .; V: TRBV7-6; J: TRBJ2-2; CDR3: CASSSTSPPGELFF; DNA: TGTGCCAGCAGCTCCACTAGTCCCCCCGGGGAGCTGTTTTTT
D: .; size: few; V: TRBV5-6; J: TRBJ2-4; CDR3: CASSLQVTSNIQYF; DNA: TGTGCCAGCAGCTTGCAGGTGACGTCAAACATTCAGTACTTC
D: .; size: .; V: TRBV11-2; J: TRBJ2-2; CDR3: CASSSSGNTGELFF; DNA: TGTGCCAGCAGCTCCTCAGGGAACACCGGGGAGCTGTTTTTT
D: .; size: .; V: TRBV15; J: TRBJ1-5; CDR3: CATSRDQNSNQPQHF; DNA: TGTGCCACCAGCAGAGATCAGAATAGCAATCAGCCCCAGCATTTT
D: TRBD2; size: .; V: TRBV5-6; J: TRBJ2-3; CDR3: CASSHSGSMTDTQYF; DNA: TGTGCCAGCAGCCATAGCGGGAGTATGACAGATACGCAGTATTTT
D: TRBD1; size: few; V: TRBV27; J: TRBJ1-5; CDR3: CASSSGQGRSGSNQPQHF; DNA: TGTGCCAGCAGCTCCGGACAGGGGAGATCCGGAAGCAATCAGCCCCAGCATTTT
D: TRBD1; size: .; V: TRBV27; J: TRBJ2-7; CDR3: CASSLRGLTYEQYF; DNA: TGTGCCAGCAGTCTCAGGGGGCTCACCTACGAGCAGTACTTC
D: .; size: .; V: TRBV9; J: TRBJ1-5; CDR3: CASSVQDDNQPQHF; DNA: TGTGCCAGCAGCGTTCAGGATGACAATCAGCCCCAGCATTTT
D: .; size: .; V: TRBV10-1; J: TRBJ1-4; CDR3: CASSQGRGEKLFF; DNA: TGCGCCAGCAGCCAGGGAAGGGGTGAAAAACTGTTTTTT
D: .; size: .; V: TRBV11-2; J: TRBJ1-2; CDR3: CASSYTTGVKGYTF; DNA: TGTGCCAGCAGCTATACGACAGGTGTAAAAGGCTACACCTTC
D: .; size: .; V: TRBV27; J: TRBJ1-1; CDR3: CASSLSPHVWNTEAFF; DNA: TGTGCCAGCAGTTTATCCCCACATGTGTGGAACACTGAAGCTTTCTTT
D: TRBD2; size: .; V: TRBV28; J: TRBJ2-2; CDR3: CASNSGANTGELFF; DNA: TGTGCCAGCAATAGCGGGGCGAACACCGGGGAGCTGTTTTTT
D: TRBD2; size: few; V: TRBV10-1; J: TRBJ2-7; CDR3: CASSDGVTSPQYF; DNA: TGCGCCAGCAGTGACGGGGTGACTAGCCCCCAGTACTTC
D: .; size: .; V: TRBV5-1; J: TRBJ1-5; CDR3: CASSLGTENQPQHF; DNA: TGCGCCAGCAGCTTGGGGACAGAGAATCAGCCCCAGCATTTT
D: TRBD2; size: few; V: TRBV2; J: TRBJ2-7; CDR3: CASRRTSTSYEQYF; DNA: TGTGCCAGCAGAAGGACTAGCACCTCCTACGAGCAGTACTTC
D: TRBD2; size: .; V: TRBV14; J: TRBJ2-3; CDR3: CASSQVGGSGADTQYF; DNA: TGTGCCAGCAGCCAAGTGGGCGGGAGTGGAGCAGATACGCAGTATTTT
D: .; size: .; V: TRBV15; J: TRBJ2-7; CDR3: CATSRGGGAYEQYF; DNA: TGTGCCACCAGCAGGGGGGGTGGTGCCTACGAGCAGTACTTC
D: TRBD1; size: once; V: TRBV18; J: TRBJ2-7; CDR3: CATSVGTGLTEQYF; DNA: TGTGCCACCTCAGTGGGGACAGGGCTTACCGAGCAGTACTTC
D: TRBD2; size: .; V: TRBV9; J: TRBJ2-7; CDR3: CASSALLAGGLYEQYF; DNA: TGTGCCAGCAGCGCGCTACTAGCGGGAGGGCTTTACGAGCAGTACTTC
D: .; size: .; V: TRBV27; J: TRBJ2-1; CDR3: CASGDFPYNEQFF; DNA: TGTGCCAGCGGGGACTTCCCCTACAATGAGCAGTTCTTC
D: TRBD2; size: .; V: TRBV19; J: TRBJ2-1; CDR3: CASSIGLAGFNEQFF; DNA: TGTGCCAGTAGTATAGGACTAGCGGGGTTCAATGAGCAGTTCTTC
D: .; size: .; V: TRBV6-6; J: TRBJ2-3; CDR3: CASTKDGRGGTDTQYF; DNA: TGTGCCAGCACCAAAGATGGCAGGGGTGGGACAGATACGCAGTATTTT
D: .; size: .; V: TRBV28; J: TRBJ2-6; CDR3: CASSTQGSGANVLTF; DNA: TGTGCCAGCAGTACACAGGGCTCTGGGGCCAACGTCCTGACTTTC
D: TRBD2; size: .; V: TRBV28; J: TRBJ2-1; CDR3: CASRPQVAKRGAYNEQFF; DNA: TGTGCCAGCAGACCTCAAGTAGCTAAACGGGGGGCCTACAATGAGCAGTTCTTC
D: .; size: .; V: TRBV18; J: TRBJ2-2; CDR3: CASSPGDSRFTGELFF; DNA: TGTGCCAGCTCACCGGGGGACTCAAGATTCACCGGGGAGCTGTTTTTT
D: .; size: .; V: TRBV28; J: TRBJ2-2; CDR3: CASSSRTNTGELFF; DNA: TGTGCCAGCAGTTCCCGGACTAATACCGGGGAGCTGTTTTTT
D: .; size: once; V: TRBV19; J: TRBJ2-2; CDR3: CASSMVANTGELFF; DNA: TGTGCCAGTAGTATGGTAGCGAACACCGGGGAGCTGTTTTTT
D: .; size: .; V: TRBV9; J: TRBJ2-1; CDR3: CASSVGGSNEQFF; DNA: TGTGCCAGCAGCGTAGGAGGAAGCAATGAGCAGTTCTTC
D: TRBD1; size: .; V: TRBV28; J: TRBJ1-2; CDR3: CASSVPRTGGRGYTF; DNA: TGTGCCAGCAGTGTTCCCCGGACAGGGGGCCGTGGCTACACCTTC
D: .; size: .; V: TRBV3-1/TRBV3-2; J: TRBJ1-2; CDR3: CASSQLPTEPYYGYTF; DNA: TGTGCCAGCAGCCAATTACCCACAGAGCCCTACTATGGCTACACCTTC
D: TRBD2; size: .; V: TRBV5-6; J: TRBJ2-1; CDR3: CASSRKLAGGYNEQFF; DNA: TGTGCCAGCAGCCGCAAACTAGCGGGAGGATACAATGAGCAGTTCTTC
D: .; size: .; V: TRBV10-3; J: TRBJ2-1; CDR3: CAISFGIANEQFF; DNA: TGTGCCATCAGTTTCGGGATAGCCAATGAGCAGTTCTTC
D: TRBD2; size: .; V: TRBV28; J: TRBJ2-7; CDR3: CASKYQPGLVFEQYF; DNA: TGTGCCAGCAAGTACCAACCGGGACTAGTGTTCGAGCAGTACTTC
D: .; size: few; V: TRBV10-1; J: TRBJ1-4; CDR3: CASSDEGEKLFF; DNA: TGCGCCAGCAGTGACGAGGGTGAAAAACTGTTTTTT
D: TRBD2; size: .; V: TRBV19; J: TRBJ2-2; CDR3: CASSISLAGHTGELFF; DNA: TGTGCCAGTAGTATCAGTCTAGCGGGCCACACCGGGGAGCTGTTTTTT
D: TRBD1; size: .; V: TRBV2; J: TRBJ2-2; CDR3: CASSFDRGQNTGELFF; DNA: TGTGCCAGCAGTTTCGACAGGGGGCAGAACACCGGGGAGCTGTTTTTT
D: .; size: .; V: TRBV7-9; J: TRBJ2-5; CDR3: CASSLQAVRETQYF; DNA: TGTGCCAGCAGCTTACAAGCGGTCCGGGAGACCCAGTACTTC
D: .; size: once; V: TRBV6-5; J: TRBJ1-6; CDR3: CASSYEGGNSPLHF; DNA: TGTGCCAGCAGTTACGAGGGTGGTAATTCACCCCTCCACTTT
D: .; size: .; V: TRBV5-1; J: TRBJ2-3; CDR3: CASSLGEPTDTQYF; DNA: TGCGCCAGCAGCTTGGGCGAACCAACAGATACGCAGTATTTT
D: TRBD2; size: .; V: TRBV6-5; J: TRBJ2-7; CDR3: CASTVLAGDAYEQYF; DNA: TGTGCCAGCACGGTACTAGCGGGAGACGCCTACGAGCAGTACTTC
D: TRBD2; size: .; V: TRBV19; J: TRBJ2-3; CDR3: CASSMGRGIADTQYF; DNA: TGTGCCAGTAGTATGGGGCGGGGGATCGCAGATACGCAGTATTTT
D: .; size: once; V: TRBV15; J: TRBJ1-1; CDR3: CATSRQYNTEAFF; DNA: TGTGCCACCAGCAGACAGTATAACACTGAAGCTTTCTTT